The source of this TCR beta chain is a study of CD4+ T cells in melanoma. Study-level results: In melanoma, neoantigen-specific CD4+ T cells reportedly differed in differentiation state. A reported correlation linked neoantigen-specific CD4+ T cells to CD8+, macrophage and B cell function.

About this clone itself: Its specificity is unknown.

Data came from immunoSEQ multiplex PCR; TCRdb stores just in-frame clones and leaves some out. The sample lists fewer than 150,000 clones; about 90% were seen once. Germline lookup yields CDR1 SQVTM and CDR2 ANQGSEA. Between the trimmed V and J ends, which lost 4 bases and 3 bases, there was a span of 11 bases. The CDR3 is made up of 13 amino acids. V is TRBV29-1 and J is TRBJ2-3; D may be TRBD1 (5 bases). This sequence was found in a human donor with melanoma. CDR3 DNA sequence: TGCAGCGTTGTTGGGGCATCGACAGATACGCAGTATTTT. Protein: CSVVGASTDTQYF.